The T cell receptor (beta chain) described here comes from a study of shared clonotypes between healthy human individuals (dated by TCRdb to the early 2020s). A note on the overall study: A couple of women and a few men aged 18 to 49 years were included in the cohort. Per donor, three plates each were used for CD4 naive and CD4 memory, two for CD8 naive, and one for CD8 memory. Blood TCR repertoires of a handful of healthy adults were deeply sequenced to estimate repertoire size and the extent of clonotype sharing between individuals. To increase sequencing depth and limit assay-specific biases, different laboratories used diverse techniques to prepare libraries and sequence TCR repertoires. Per donor, leukapheresis produced somewhere between about 0.94 and 10 billion PBMCs. The research as a whole found: Sharing across a handful of donors was observed for approximately 5% of naive CD4, under 4% of naive CD8, around 2.5% of memory CD4, and about 0.39% of memory CD8 clonotypes. Larger estimated clonotype richness was generally found for naive subsets than for memory subsets. Even with the large sequencing depth, rarefaction of the sorted-subset datasets indicated that sequencing was incomplete. Because the study included a small number of donors, the genetic and exposure-history diversity represented was limited. Based on pairwise subsampling, the degree of clonotype sharing among donors was expected to be affected by sequencing depth. Sampling was restricted to blood, and TCR repertoires in tissue are likely to differ from TCR repertoires in blood. Higher generation probabilities were observed for clonotypes shared by all four sorted-subset donors than for non-shared clonotypes.

Including the terminal cysteine and phenylalanine, the CDR3 comprises 15 residues. The only DNA kept is the CDR3, 45 bases in frame from the first base. Ends trimmed: V by 4 bases, J by 2 bases; bases unmatched to a gene: 6. From a lookup of the germline V gene, CDR1 and CDR2 are SGDLS and YYNGEE. Using the deep immunoSEQ assay, multiplex PCR amplified TCR CDR3 regions from genomic DNA. Extracted genomic DNA from each cell subset was distributed evenly across all wells of several immunoSEQ 96-well plates, and each plate was treated as a replicate. For sorted subsets, approximately 200 ng of genomic DNA, equivalent to about 30,000 T cell genomes, went into each replicate PCR. Purified libraries were measured with a Qubit 3.0 fluorometer, size-checked on a Bioanalyzer 2100, and measured again with the KAPA Library Quantification kit. Every immunoSEQ 96-well plate was sequenced on a separate single-read 150-cycle Illumina NextSeq 550 flow cell. On the authors' methods: Because the immunoSEQ output held only junctional sequences and lacked quality scores, the filtering could not match the filtering applied to full-length reads. To assign V/J genes and CDR3, sequences were annotated against IMGT germline references using PyIR, a Python wrapper for IgBLAST v1.9. Any read was removed if the V/J assignment was weak (E-value above 1e-6), the CDR3 was missing, or the read contained stop codons, out-of-frame junctions, or ambiguous translated residues. V3J clonotypes were defined as sequences sharing the same inferred V gene, J gene, and CDR3 amino acid sequence. Percentage overlap between repertoires was computed as shared unique clonotypes divided by the size of the smaller repertoire. RTK rarefaction, the Chao1 estimator, and Recon v2.1 estimates of unobserved clonotypes were used to assess repertoire richness. OLGA was used to compute generation probabilities for all TCRbeta clonotypes that the gDNA method yielded from a few donors. TCRdb holds this immuneACCESS table with in-frame rearrangements only. Some clones are missing; in checked studies, unresolved V genes explain under half, and the rest has no known cause. Clonal size and the V and J genes are those of that table, whereas D and trimming came from the DNA. In all, the sample holds 2.3 million or so clones, and approximately 95% of those were seen once. The ten biggest clones cover about 0.41% of the sample.

Concerning this clone: The antigen it binds to is not known. Base-call qualities are not available, and no considerably larger clone is one nucleotide away.

The donors were healthy, HIV-negative adults who had no recently reported acute infections or vaccinations. All donors were Caucasian adults living in Nashville, Tennessee, USA. CD4+ T cells were enriched by magnetic negative selection, after which naive cells were positively selected on CD45RA and the negative fraction was taken as the memory subset. Blood was collected by leukapheresis, and PBMCs were isolated by Ficoll-Histopaque density gradient centrifugation and then cryopreserved in liquid nitrogen vapor phase. Purity and quantity of every magnetically sorted T cell population were checked by analytical flow cytometry. Each sorted fraction had its genomic DNA isolated and then quantified by UV absorbance on a Nanodrop 2000c.

The TCR was taken from a man aged 18 to 30 in good health. Some clones in this sample may be carry-over from other donors' samples. Sequencing was performed on naive CD4+ T cells from PBMCs. The sample's cell subset or site, from its label and the paper: CD45RA+ positively selected. The rearranged chain carries TRBV9 and TRBJ2-1; TRBD2 matches 7 bases in the middle. The CDR3 protein is CASSRPGTTYNEQFF. The nucleotide sequence is TGTGCCAGCAGCCGGCCCGGGACTACCTACAATGAGCAGTTCTTC.